This TCR beta chain was observed in a study of T-cell reconstitution after alpha-beta-depleted transplantation in children (dated by TCRdb to about 2016). For context, the study as a whole: T-cell immune reconstitution after TCRalphabeta/CD19-depleted allogeneic hematopoietic cell transplantation in children was quantitatively tracked in the study by means of TCR repertoire profiling.

This clonotype has just a few counts. Its antigen specificity is not known. Within one base of it there is no much larger clone, and no base qualities were kept. Deletion took 3 bases off V and 2 bases off J, with a span of 15 bases between the germline ends. There are 16 amino acids in the CDR3, from cysteine to phenylalanine inclusive. Here the CDR3 DNA is all that survives: 48 bases in frame from base 1. Libraries were prepared through PCR. These reads were obtained on an Illumina HiSeq 2500. Molecular barcoding was employed in the preparation of TCR libraries, with unique molecular identifiers being used to normalize TCRbeta repertoire quantification. In TCRdb, the public reads were trimmed at Q25 with fastp and aligned with MiXCR, with productive beta chains retained. Every CDR3 protein is listed once, alongside the most common genes and DNA of its rows. This sample has nearly 400,000 distinct CDR3 sequences in its table, and 20% of those were observed once. In total, the top ten clones hold 3.8% of the sample.

This TCR derives from a human donor who donated a stem cell graft to a child with acute myeloid leukemia. Specimen: PBMCs from the stem cell graft donor, collected from the stem cell graft. The rearranged chain carries TRBV12-3 or TRBV12-4 and TRBJ2-3, and possibly TRBD2, on 6 matching bases. The nucleotides are TGTGCCAGCAGTTTTCTCTCTAGCGAGATCACAGATACGCAGTATTTT. Its protein product is CASSFLSSEITDTQYF.